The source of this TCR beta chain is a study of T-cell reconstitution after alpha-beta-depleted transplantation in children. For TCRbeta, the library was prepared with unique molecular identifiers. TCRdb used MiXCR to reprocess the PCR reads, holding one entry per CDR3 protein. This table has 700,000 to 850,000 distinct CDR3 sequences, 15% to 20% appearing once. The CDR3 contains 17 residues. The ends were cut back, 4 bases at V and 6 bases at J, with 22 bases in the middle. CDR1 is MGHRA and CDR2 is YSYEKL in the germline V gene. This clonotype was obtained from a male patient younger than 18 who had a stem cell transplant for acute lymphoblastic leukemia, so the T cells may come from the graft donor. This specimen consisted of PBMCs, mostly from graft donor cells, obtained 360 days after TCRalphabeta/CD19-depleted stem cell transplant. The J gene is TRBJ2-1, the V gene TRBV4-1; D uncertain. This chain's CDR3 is CASSPRRVGSMSNEQFF. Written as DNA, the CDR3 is TGCGCCAGCAGCCCCCGTCGGGTGGGATCGATGAGCAATGAGCAGTTCTTC.